These 2 T cell receptor beta chains were sequenced from one sample in a study of shared T cell receptors in the human thymus. Profiled with immunoSEQ multiplex PCR; TCRdb holds only in-frame clones, not every one. The table has about 660,000 clones, over 75% seen once. The data were also submitted as part of a second study, on human thymus T cells.

Sequencing was performed on thymocytes. These receptors were obtained from a boy less than two years old with a congenital heart defect.

CDR3 amino acids: CAISEIRGAYEQYF. In DNA form, the CDR3 reads TGTGCCATCAGTGAGATCCGGGGGGCCTACGAGCAGTACTTC. The V gene is TRBV10-3, the J gene TRBJ2-7; 7 nucleotides align to TRBD2. The germline gives CDR1 ENHRY, CDR2 SYGVKD. The V and J ends lost 2 bases and 2 bases, in that order; junction bases with no gene match: 3. The CDR3 totals 14 residues.

The chain carries TRBV11-3 and TRBJ2-2; 9 nucleotides align to TRBD2. The CDR3 spans 16 residues. Germline V gives CDR1 SGHNT, CDR2 YENEEA. V shed 4 bases and J 9 bases; nucleotides not matched to a gene: 12. This chain's CDR3 is CASSSWVAGAQRELFF. DNA of the CDR3: TGTGCCAGCAGCTCATGGGTAGCGGGGGCCCAGCGGGAGCTGTTTTTT.